The clone carrying this TCR beta chain was picked up a small number of times. This CDR3 has 15 residues. CDR1 and CDR2 (germline): SGHVS, FQNEAQ. Losses at the gene ends were 7 bases for V and 4 bases for J; bases not matched to a gene: 8. TCRdb ran MiXCR on the 5' RACE reads and lists one entry per CDR3 protein. Of approximately 210,000 distinct CDR3 sequences detected, roughly 12% appear once; the ten largest clones hold approximately 16%. The data belong to a study of CD8 T cells in ankylosing spondylitis. Specimen: blood, either unsorted or a sorted T cell fraction (not recorded which). The chain combines TRBV7-8 with TRBJ1-1; 11 nucleotides agree with TRBD1. This clonotype was obtained from a male donor with ankylosing spondylitis or in good health (not recorded which). This chain's CDR3 is CASIKGGTGGTEAFF. For the CDR3, the DNA is TGTGCCAGCATCAAAGGGGGGACAGGGGGCACTGAAGCTTTCTTT.